The 18 T cell receptor beta chains below were found in one sample sequenced in a study of lymphopenia after photon versus proton radiotherapy. Assay: immunoSEQ multiplex PCR; the TCRdb copy retains only in-frame clones and omits some. The sample has about 58,000 clones, roughly 80% seen once. The sequenced sample was peripheral blood, obtained from a patient treated with proton-based radiotherapy. These TCRs come from a man in his 60s with pancreatic cancer.

The chain recombines TRBV10-1 with TRBJ2-3; 9 bases fit TRBD2. J was trimmed by 0 bases and V by 2 bases; bases with no gene match: 15. The CDR3 sequence is 20 residues long. Germline values: CDR1 WNHNN, CDR2 SYGVQD (reference sequence). The CDR3: CASSEKFSWREGRSTDTQYF. The CDR3 DNA follows: TGCGCCAGCAGTGAGAAATTTTCCTGGCGGGAGGGCCGCAGCACAGATACGCAGTATTTT.

The rearrangement joins TRBV5-1 to TRBJ2-7; TRBD2 matches 8 bases. CDR3 length: 18 amino acids. With 4 bases clipped from V and 2 bases from J, the junction kept 17 bases outside the gene matches. Germline V gives CDR1 SGHRS, CDR2 YFSETQ. CDR3 sequence reads: CASSPGRGGRIRAYEQYF. As DNA, the CDR3 is TGCGCCAGCAGCCCCGGGAGGGGCGGGAGGATCCGAGCCTACGAGCAGTACTTC. Full variable domain (missing parts from reference TRBV5-1 and TRBJ2-7): KAGVTQTPRYLIKTRGQQVTLSCSPISGHRSVSWYQQTPGQGLQFLFEYFSETQRNKGNFPGRFSGRQFSNSRSEMNVSTLELGDSALYLCASSPGRGGRIRAYEQYFGPGTRLTVT.

V usage is TRBV9 and J usage is TRBJ2-3, with 14 bases aligning to TRBD2. V was pared by 0 bases and J by 1 base, with 10 bases of the junction left unmatched. This CDR3 is 20 amino acids long. CDR1 SGDLS and CDR2 YYNGEE come from the germline V gene. CDR3 nucleotides: TGTGCCAGCAGCGTAGAGGGACTAGCGGGAGTTAGGTCGGGCACAGATACGCAGTATTTT. Translated: CASSVEGLAGVRSGTDTQYF.

This clone was counted once. The chain is built from TRBV9 and TRBJ1-3, with 8 bases aligning to TRBD1. Trimming cost V 2 bases and J 2 bases; bases outside gene matches: 6. The CDR3 is 16 residues long. Germline CDR1 is SGDLS and CDR2 is YYNGEE. CDR3 sequence reads: CASSVLDRGTGNTIYF. Here the CDR3 DNA reads TGTGCCAGCAGCGTTCTCGACAGGGGAACTGGAAACACCATATATTTT.

The chain uses TRBV10-3 and TRBJ2-3; D is unclear. V lost 4 bases and J 3 bases, leaving 14 bases between the germline ends. Germline loops: CDR1 ENHRY, CDR2 SYGVKD. This CDR3 comprises 15 residues. This chain's CDR3 is CAISAATERTDTQYF. CDR3 coding DNA: TGTGCCATCAGTGCGGCCACGGAGCGAACAGATACGCAGTATTTT.

The chain joins TRBV5-1 to TRBJ2-3; no firm D call. V was cut by 5 bases and J by 1 base, with 11 bases left in between. CDR3 size: 14 residues. CDR1 and CDR2 (germline): SGHRS, YFSETQ. The CDR3 sequence: CASRVAFGTDTQYF. In DNA form, the CDR3 reads TGCGCCAGCAGGGTCGCTTTCGGCACAGATACGCAGTATTTT.

This sequence joins TRBV2 and TRBJ2-3, with D unresolved. V shed 8 bases and J shed 3 bases, with 15 bases lying between them. Germline V gene sequence: CDR1 SNHLY, CDR2 FYNNEI. The CDR3 is 14 residues long. Written as DNA, the CDR3 is TGTGCCAGCGAAACGGGCGCCTGGACAGATACGCAGTATTTT. Its protein is CASETGAWTDTQYF.

In this sample, this clone turned up once. The V and J genes are TRBV27 and TRBJ1-2; possibly TRBD1 for D (5 bases). V gave up 5 bases and J gave up 4 bases, with 17 bases separating them. This CDR3 comprises 15 residues. Germline CDR1 MNHEY, CDR2 SMNVEV (reference sequence). CDR3 DNA: TGTGCCAGCAGTCTGAGGGAGGGACGGGGCTATGGCTACACCTTC. Its protein product is CASSLREGRGYGYTF.

This chain joins TRBV30 and TRBJ2-5; the match to TRBD2 covers 11 bases. CDR1 is GTSNPN and CDR2 is SVGIG in the germline V gene (reference sequence). J was trimmed by 5 bases and V by 1 base; bases with no gene match: 3. The CDR3 consists of 14 residues. CDR3 nucleotides: TGTGCCTGGAGTGATTGGACTAGCGGGGAGACCCAGTACTTC. It codes for CAWSDWTSGETQYF.

The CDR3 DNA reads TGTGCCAGCAGTTTAGTTGACTATGGCTACACCTTC. Amino acids: CASSLVDYGYTF. This chain uses TRBV28 with TRBJ1-2, with D hard to call. V was clipped by 2 bases and J by 3 bases, with 4 bases between them. CDR1 and CDR2 (germline): MDHEN, SYDVKM. The CDR3 sequence is 12 residues long.

V and J are TRBV18 and TRBJ1-1; possibly TRBD1 for D (6 bases). Germline assignment: CDR1 KGHSH and CDR2 LQKENI. V was shortened by 4 bases and J by 1 base, with 10 bases between the two germline ends. The CDR3 has 14 amino acids. CDR3 sequence: CASSLRTENTEAFF. The CDR3 DNA follows: TGTGCCAGCTCACTTCGGACAGAGAACACTGAAGCTTTCTTT.

J is TRBJ2-5 and V is TRBV25-1; TRBD2 matches at 11 bases. The germline V gene has CDR1 MGHDK and CDR2 SYGVNS. Losses at the gene ends were 5 bases for V and 7 bases for J; bases not matched to a gene: 9. This CDR3 is 15 amino acids long. In DNA, the CDR3 is TGTGCCAGCAGTAAGGTAGCGGGAGGGCCTCGGACCCAGTACTTC. Amino acid sequence: CASSKVAGGPRTQYF.

The chain is built from TRBV5-3 and TRBJ1-5; D gene ambiguous. TRBV5-3 is flagged as an ORF with uncertain function. This CDR3 is built from 16 residues. Trimming removed 4 bases from V and 4 bases from J, with 18 bases in between. The CDR3 here is CARSPPAKLINQPQHF. For the CDR3, the DNA is TGTGCCAGAAGCCCGCCGGCTAAGTTGATAAATCAGCCCCAGCATTTT.

Turning to this clone: Its ends do not fully match the called genes, so a read error is possible. V is TRBV7-7 and J is TRBJ2-2; D perhaps matches TRBD2 (5 bases). This CDR3 is built from 14 residues. CDR1 is SSHAT and CDR2 is FNYEAQ in the germline V gene (reference sequence). This CDR3 is CASSITSHAGELFF. The CDR3 DNA follows: TGTGCTAGCAGCATAACTAGTCACGCCGGGGAGCTGTTTTTT.

The chain joins TRBV9 to TRBJ1-1; D remains ambiguous. Trimming removed 0 bases from V and 3 bases from J, with 12 bases in between. Per germline, CDR1 SGDLS and CDR2 YYNGEE. This CDR3 spans 15 amino acids. The chain's CDR3 is CASSVDPVSDTEAFF. CDR3 in DNA: TGTGCCAGCAGCGTAGACCCGGTGTCGGACACTGAAGCTTTCTTT.

This chain links TRBV30 with TRBJ2-7; D gene ambiguous. This CDR3 has 13 amino acids. Germline V CDR1 and CDR2: GTSNPN, SVGIG (reference sequence). The V gene lost 3 bases and the J gene lost 1 base, with 10 bases spanning the gap. The DNA of the CDR3 is TGTGCCTGGAGGCCCGAGGTGTCCTACGAGCAGTACTTC. Protein: CAWRPEVSYEQYF.

This clone was counted between two and nine times. The genes are TRBV2 and TRBJ2-7; no firm D call. V dropped 3 bases and J dropped 3 bases, with 9 bases sitting between them. CDR1 and CDR2 (germline): SNHLY, FYNNEI. This CDR3 has 13 residues. The DNA of the CDR3 is TGTGCCAGCAGTGACTGGCCCAACTACGAGCAGTACTTC. It is translated as CASSDWPNYEQYF.

This clone turned up a few times. The V gene is TRBV2, the J gene TRBJ2-2; 9 bases fit TRBD1. Germline V gene sequence: CDR1 SNHLY, CDR2 FYNNEI. The CDR3 has 15 amino acids. The ends lost 4 bases at V and 2 bases at J; junction bases unmatched: 2. CDR3 in DNA: TGTGCCAGCAGTGCGACAGGGGGAAACACCGGGGAGCTGTTTTTT. It encodes CASSATGGNTGELFF.